These 6 T cell receptor beta chains came from one sample sequenced in a study of OX40 agonist ivuxolimab in advanced cancers. Measured with immunoSEQ multiplex PCR; TCRdb has only the in-frame clones, and not every one. The sample contains about 36,000 clones, around two thirds of which appear only once. Specimen: CD4+ or CD8+ T cells sorted from blood, collected in a trial of the OX40 agonist ivuxolimab. The receptors derive from an adult with an advanced solid tumor such as melanoma, head and neck, liver or kidney cancer.

This chain joins TRBV29-1 and TRBJ1-1, with D unresolved. The V gene's germline CDR1 is SQVTM and CDR2 ANQGSEA. Trimming left V 7 bases short and J 1 base short, with 10 bases between. The CDR3 runs 12 residues. CDR3 residues: CSGADWNTEAFF. The CDR3 bases are TGCAGCGGGGCGGACTGGAACACTGAAGCTTTCTTT.

This chain connects TRBV5-4 to TRBJ1-3; D remains ambiguous. This CDR3 has 15 amino acids. Trimming left V 4 bases short and J 0 bases short, with 11 bases between. CDR1 and CDR2 (germline): SGHNT, YYREEE (reference sequence). CDR3 amino acids: CASSQVWSSGNTIYF. In nucleotides, the CDR3 is TGTGCCAGCAGCCAAGTCTGGAGCTCTGGAAACACCATATATTTT.

This chain links TRBV9 with TRBJ1-6; D remains ambiguous. The CDR3 length is 17 residues. Looked up from germline, CDR1 is SGDLS and CDR2 is YYNGEE. The ends were cut back, 0 bases at V and 10 bases at J, with 20 bases in the middle. Here the CDR3 DNA reads TGTGCCAGCAGCGTAGGTGAGGTAACTGCAGGAGGATCACCCCTCCACTTT. Translated: CASSVGEVTAGGSPLHF. Looking up the rest from reference TRBV9 and TRBJ1-6 gives the full variable domain: DSGVTQTPKHLITATGQRVTLRCSPRSGDLSVYWYQQSLDQGLQFLIQYYNGEERAKGNILERFSAQQFPDLHSELNLSSLELGDSALYFCASSVGEVTAGGSPLHFGNGTRLTVT.

The chain employs TRBV11-2 and TRBJ1-4, with D unresolved. The V end lost 1 base, the J end lost 8 bases, and 11 bases lay between the germline ends. The CDR3 runs 14 residues. CDR1 is SGHAT and CDR2 is FQNNGV in the germline V gene. The CDR3: CASSLGLAAEKLFF. For the CDR3, the DNA is TGTGCCAGCAGCTTAGGACTCGCCGCCGAAAAACTGTTTTTT.

This clone has a handful of counts. Compared with germline, one end of the junction differs, possibly owing to a read error. This chain joins TRBV13 and TRBJ1-1; 9 bases agree with TRBD1. Germline loops: CDR1 PRHDT, CDR2 FYEKMQ (reference sequence). The CDR3 is 15 residues long. CDR3 DNA: TGTGCCAGCAGTTTAGGTGACAGGGGGTTGGCTGAAGCTTTCTTT. It codes for CASSLGDRGLAEAFF.

The CDR3 loop reads CASSSIQGEVEAFF. CDR3 sequence (DNA): TGTGCCAGCAGCTCAATCCAGGGGGAGGTTGAAGCTTTCTTT. The V call is TRBV7-8, the J call TRBJ1-1, with 7 positions matching TRBD1. CDR1 SGHVS and CDR2 FQNEAQ come from the germline V gene. V shed 4 bases, J shed 7 bases, and the junction held 9 bases outside the gene matches. The CDR3 spans 14 residues. The entire variable domain, with the rest obtained from reference TRBV7-8 and TRBJ1-1, is as follows: GAGVSQSPRYKVAKRGQDVALRCDPISGHVSLFWYQQALGQGPEFLTYFQNEAQLDKSGLPSDRFFAERPEGSVSTLKIQRTQQEDSAVYLCASSSIQGEVEAFFGQGTRLTVV.